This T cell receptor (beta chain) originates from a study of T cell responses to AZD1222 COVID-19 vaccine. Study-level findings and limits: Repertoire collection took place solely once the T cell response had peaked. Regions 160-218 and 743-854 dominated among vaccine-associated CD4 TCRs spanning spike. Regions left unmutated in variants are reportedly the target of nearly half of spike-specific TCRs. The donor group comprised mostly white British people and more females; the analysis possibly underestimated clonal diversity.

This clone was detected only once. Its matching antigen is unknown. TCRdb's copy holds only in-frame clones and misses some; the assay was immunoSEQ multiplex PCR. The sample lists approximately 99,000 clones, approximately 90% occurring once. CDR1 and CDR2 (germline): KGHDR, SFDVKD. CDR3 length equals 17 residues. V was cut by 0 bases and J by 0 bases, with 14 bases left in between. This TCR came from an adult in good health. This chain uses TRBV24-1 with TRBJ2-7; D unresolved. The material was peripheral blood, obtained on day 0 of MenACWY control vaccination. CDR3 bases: TGTGCCACCAGTGATTTGCCCATTCGACAATACTCCTACGAGCAGTACTTC. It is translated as CATSDLPIRQYSYEQYF.